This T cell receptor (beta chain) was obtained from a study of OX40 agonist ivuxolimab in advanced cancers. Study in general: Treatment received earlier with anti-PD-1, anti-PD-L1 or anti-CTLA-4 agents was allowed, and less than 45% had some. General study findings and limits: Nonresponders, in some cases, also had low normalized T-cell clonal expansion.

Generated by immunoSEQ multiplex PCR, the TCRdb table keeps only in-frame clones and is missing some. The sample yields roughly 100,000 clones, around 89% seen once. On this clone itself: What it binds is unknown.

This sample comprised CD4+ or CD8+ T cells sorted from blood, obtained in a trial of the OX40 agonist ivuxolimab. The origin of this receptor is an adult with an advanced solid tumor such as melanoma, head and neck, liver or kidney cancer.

The CDR3 DNA reads TGTGCCAGTAGTTTGAGGGTTCCTGGGGCCAACGTCCTGACTTTC. This sequence encodes CASSLRVPGANVLTF. This chain uses TRBV19 with TRBJ2-6; a possible D gene is TRBD2 (5 bases). Trimming cost V 5 bases and J 2 bases, with 10 bases left between them. The CDR3 loop spans 15 amino acids. Germline V gene sequence: CDR1 LNHDA, CDR2 SQIVND (reference sequence).